The clone carrying this T cell receptor beta chain was found a few times. This entry belongs to a study of T cells in Graves' hyperthyroidism and ophthalmopathy. About the study: The blood sample was taken at first diagnosis, before treatment began.

RNA transcripts gave rise to amplified TCR beta CDR3 regions. First-round RT-PCR targeting the TCR CDR3 was performed with the HTBI primer set. TCRdb redid the calling of the multiplex PCR reads with MiXCR, one entry per CDR3 protein. The sample lists 550,000 to 850,000 distinct CDR3 sequences, roughly a sixth occurring once. This TCR came from a woman aged 45-65 years with Graves' hyperthyroidism that later progressed to Graves' ophthalmopathy. Sequenced material: blood.

CDR3: CASSLGQSSGYEQYF. The DNA of the CDR3 is TGCGCCAGCAGCTTGGGACAGTCTTCAGGCTACGAGCAGTACTTC. The chain uses TRBV5-1 and TRBJ2-7; D perhaps matches TRBD1 (5 bases). The V end was cut by 0 bases, the J end by 3 bases, with 13 bases between. This CDR3 is built from 15 residues. Germline loops: CDR1 SGHRS, CDR2 YFSETQ. Combining the CDR3 with reference TRBV5-1 and TRBJ2-7 gives the whole variable domain KAGVTQTPRYLIKTRGQQVTLSCSPISGHRSVSWYQQTPGQGLQFLFEYFSETQRNKGNFPGRFSGRQFSNSRSEMNVSTLELGDSALYLCASSLGQSSGYEQYFGPGTRLTVT.